Included here is one T cell receptor (beta chain) sequence, with context. This sample was included in a study of blood T cell repertoires in COVID-19. From germline, CDR1 is DFQATT and CDR2 SNEGSKA (reference sequence). The CDR3 has 11 amino acids. Generated by immunoSEQ multiplex PCR, the TCRdb table keeps only in-frame clones and is missing some. The sample has 90,000 to 120,000 clones, roughly 80% seen once. The chain links TRBV20-1 to TRBJ1-1; no clear D. Input material: peripheral blood. The receptor was derived from an elderly woman with active or convalescent COVID-19. The CDR3 nucleotides read TGCAGCTCACTATTGGTCGCTGAAGCTTTCTTT. Amino acids: CSSLLVAEAFF.